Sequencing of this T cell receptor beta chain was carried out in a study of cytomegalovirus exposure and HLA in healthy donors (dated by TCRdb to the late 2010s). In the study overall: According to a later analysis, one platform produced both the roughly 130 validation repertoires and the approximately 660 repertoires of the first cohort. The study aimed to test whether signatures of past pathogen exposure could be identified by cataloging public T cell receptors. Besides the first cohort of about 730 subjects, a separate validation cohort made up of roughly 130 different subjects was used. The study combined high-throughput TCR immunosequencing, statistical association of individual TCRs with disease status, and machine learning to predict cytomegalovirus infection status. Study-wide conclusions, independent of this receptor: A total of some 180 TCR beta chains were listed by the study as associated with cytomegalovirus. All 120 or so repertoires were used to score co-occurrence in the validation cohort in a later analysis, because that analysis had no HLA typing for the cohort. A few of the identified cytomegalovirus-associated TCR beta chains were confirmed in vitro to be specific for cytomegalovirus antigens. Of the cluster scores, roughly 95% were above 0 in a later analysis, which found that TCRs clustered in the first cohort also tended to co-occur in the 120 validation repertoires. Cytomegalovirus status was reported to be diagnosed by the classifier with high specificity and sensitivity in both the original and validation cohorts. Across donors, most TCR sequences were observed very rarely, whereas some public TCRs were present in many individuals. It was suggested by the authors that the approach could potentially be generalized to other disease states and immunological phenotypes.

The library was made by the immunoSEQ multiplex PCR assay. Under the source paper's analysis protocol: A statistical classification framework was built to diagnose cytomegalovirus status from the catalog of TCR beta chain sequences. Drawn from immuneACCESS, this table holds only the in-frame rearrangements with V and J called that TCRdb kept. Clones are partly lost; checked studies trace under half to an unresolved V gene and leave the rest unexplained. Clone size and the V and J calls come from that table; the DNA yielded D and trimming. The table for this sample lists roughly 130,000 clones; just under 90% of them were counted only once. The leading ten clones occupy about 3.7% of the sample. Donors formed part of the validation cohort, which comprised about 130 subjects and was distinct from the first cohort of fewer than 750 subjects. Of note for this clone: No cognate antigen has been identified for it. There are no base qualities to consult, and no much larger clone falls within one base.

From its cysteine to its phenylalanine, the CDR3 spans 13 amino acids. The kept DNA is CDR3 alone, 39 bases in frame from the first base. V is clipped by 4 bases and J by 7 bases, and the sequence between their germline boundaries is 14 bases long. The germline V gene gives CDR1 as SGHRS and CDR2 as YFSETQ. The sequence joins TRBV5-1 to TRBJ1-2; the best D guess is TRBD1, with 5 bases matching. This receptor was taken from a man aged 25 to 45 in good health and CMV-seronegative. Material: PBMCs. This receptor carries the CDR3 CASSPEGRLGYTF. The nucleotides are TGCGCCAGCAGCCCCGAGGGGAGGCTTGGCTACACCTTC. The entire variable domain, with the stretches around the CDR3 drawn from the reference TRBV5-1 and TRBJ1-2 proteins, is KAGVTQTPRYLIKTRGQQVTLSCSPISGHRSVSWYQQTPGQGLQFLFEYFSETQRNKGNFPGRFSGRQFSNSRSEMNVSTLELGDSALYLCASSPEGRLGYTFGSGTRLTVV.